One sample yielded the 2 T cell receptor beta chains listed below, sequenced in a study of cytomegalovirus exposure and HLA in healthy donors. PCR primers comprised 60 Vbeta and 13 Jbeta primers. Repertoires were generated with immunoSEQ multiplex PCR, while TCRdb's copy carries only in-frame clones and drops some. Among more than 95,000 clones listed, around 73% were seen once. Material for sequencing was PBMCs. Receptor source: a man aged 55 to 70 in good health and CMV-seropositive.

The rearrangement joins TRBV7-6 to TRBJ2-7; 9 nucleotides match TRBD2. Germline trimming cut 5 bases from V and 6 bases from J; bases unmatched to any gene: 14. The CDR3 runs 16 residues. Germline CDR1 and CDR2: SGHVS and FNYEAQ. The CDR3 DNA follows: TGTGCCAGCAGCCCAGGGGGGCGGGGGGGCCCGCGCGAGCAGTACTTC. It yields the protein CASSPGGRGGPREQYF. Drawing the rest from reference TRBV7-6 and TRBJ2-7, the complete variable domain is GAGVSQSPRYKVTKRGQDVALRCDPISGHVSLYWYRQALGQGPEFLTYFNYEAQQDKSGLPNDRFSAERPEGSISTLTIQRTEQRDSAMYRCASSPGGRGGPREQYFGPGTRLTVT.

The J gene is TRBJ2-5, the V gene TRBV28; the D is unclear. The J call may be mistaken, given a closer DNA end match to TRBJ2-7. CDR1 is MDHEN, CDR2 SYDVKM, per germline. CDR3 length: 11 residues. The CDR3 is CASSDSYEQYF. The CDR3 nucleotides are TGTGCCAGCAGCGATTCCTACGAGCAGTACTTC.